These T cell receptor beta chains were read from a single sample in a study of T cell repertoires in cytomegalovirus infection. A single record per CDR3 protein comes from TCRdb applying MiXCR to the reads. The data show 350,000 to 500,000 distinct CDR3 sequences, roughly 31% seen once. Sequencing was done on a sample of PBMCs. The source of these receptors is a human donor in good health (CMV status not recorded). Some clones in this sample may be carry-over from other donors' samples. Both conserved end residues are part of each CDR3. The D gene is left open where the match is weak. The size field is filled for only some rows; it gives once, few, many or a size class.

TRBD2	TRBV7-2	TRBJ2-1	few	CASSYSGGGRYNEQFF	TGTGCCAGCAGCTATAGCGGGGGGGGCCGCTACAATGAGCAGTTCTTC
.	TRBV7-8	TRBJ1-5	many	CASSSEEGISNQPQHF	TGTGCCAGCAGCTCAGAAGAGGGGATAAGCAATCAGCCCCAGCATTTT
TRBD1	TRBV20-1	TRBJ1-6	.	CSAAGQPNSPLHF	TGCAGTGCCGCGGGACAGCCAAATTCACCCCTCCACTTT
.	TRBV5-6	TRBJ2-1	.	CASSSGIGAYNEQFF	TGTGCCAGCAGCTCGGGAATAGGGGCCTACAATGAGCAGTTCTTC
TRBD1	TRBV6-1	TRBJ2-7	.	CASSYDGGQGDFGQYF	TGTGCCAGCAGTTACGACGGTGGACAGGGGGATTTCGGGCAGTACTTC
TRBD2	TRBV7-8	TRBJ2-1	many	CASSLAEVSGGSYNEQFF	TGTGCCAGCAGCTTAGCGGAGGTTAGCGGGGGGAGCTACAATGAGCAGTTCTTC
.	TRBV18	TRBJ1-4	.	CASSPTGGGVSEKLFF	TGTGCCAGCTCCCCCACCGGAGGGGGTGTTAGTGAAAAACTGTTTTTT
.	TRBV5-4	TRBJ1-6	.	CASSLIRAGSPLHF	TGTGCCAGCAGCTTGATTCGTGCTGGCTCACCCCTCCACTTT
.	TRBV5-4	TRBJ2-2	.	CASSLWGYGELFF	TGTGCCAGCAGCTTGTGGGGATACGGGGAGCTGTTTTTT
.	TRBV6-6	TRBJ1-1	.	CASSSGQLPEALF	TGTGCCAGCAGCTCTGGACAGCTTCCTGAAGCTTTATTT
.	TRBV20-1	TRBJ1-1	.	CSASAVSVGQRPHYLEAFF	TGCAGTGCTAGTGCTGTGAGTGTTGGACAGCGGCCACACTACCTTGAAGCTTTCTTT
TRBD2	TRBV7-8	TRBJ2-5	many	CASRHALLAGTETQYF	TGTGCCAGCAGACATGCGTTACTAGCGGGGACTGAGACCCAGTACTTC
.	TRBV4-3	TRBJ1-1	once	CASSQELGGGTEACF	TGCGCCAGCAGCCAAGAGTTGGGGGGGGGAACTGAAGCTTGCTTT
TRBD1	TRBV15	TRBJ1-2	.	CATSPDRVSPYGYTF	TGTGCCACCAGCCCGGACAGGGTTTCCCCCTATGGCTACACCTTC
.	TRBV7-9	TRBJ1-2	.	CASRRGDYGYTF	TGTGCCAGCAGGCGGGGCGACTATGGCTACACCTTC
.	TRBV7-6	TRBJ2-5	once	CASSLEPGFQETQYF	TGTGCCAGCAGCTTAGAACCGGGATTCCAAGAGACCCAGTACTTC
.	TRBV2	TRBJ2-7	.	CASSDKHNFYEQYF	TGTGCCAGCAGTGATAAACACAACTTCTACGAGCAGTACTTC
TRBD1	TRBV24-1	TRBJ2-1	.	CATSDTRGPYNEQFF	TGTGCCACCAGTGACACCAGGGGGCCTTACAATGAGCAGTTCTTC
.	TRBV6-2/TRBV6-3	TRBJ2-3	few	CASSYSNIDSSTDTQYF	TGTGCCAGCAGTTACTCGAACATTGACAGTAGCACAGATACGCAGTATTTT
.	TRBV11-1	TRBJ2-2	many	CASSFDRLNTGELFF	TGTGCCAGCAGTTTCGACAGGCTGAACACCGGGGAGCTGTTTTTT
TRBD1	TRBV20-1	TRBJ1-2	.	CSARDLPGQGYYGYTF	TGCAGTGCTAGAGATTTACCGGGACAGGGGTACTATGGCTACACCTTC
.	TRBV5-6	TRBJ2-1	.	CASSLRPIYNEQFF	TGTGCCAGCAGCTTGCGGCCGATCTACAATGAGCAGTTCTTC
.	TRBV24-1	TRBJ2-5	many	CATSEGRASETQYF	TGTGCCACCAGTGAGGGCAGGGCGTCGGAGACCCAGTACTTC
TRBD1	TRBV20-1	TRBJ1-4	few	CSALDRDSAFEKLFF	TGCAGTGCCCTGGACAGGGATAGCGCCTTTGAAAAACTGTTTTTT
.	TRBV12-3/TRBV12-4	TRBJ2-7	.	CASSLGRWYGEQYF	TGTGCCAGCAGTTTGGGGAGATGGTACGGCGAGCAGTACTTC
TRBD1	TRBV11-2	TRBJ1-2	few	CASTLNRQGYTF	TGTGCCAGCACCCTAAACCGACAGGGTTACACCTTC
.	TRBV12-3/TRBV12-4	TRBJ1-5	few	CASSSRQVLQHF	TGTGCCAGCAGCTCCCGACAGGTGCTCCAGCATTTT
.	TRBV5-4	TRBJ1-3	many	CARVGLPGNTIYF	TGTGCCCGGGTGGGACTCCCTGGAAACACCATATATTTT
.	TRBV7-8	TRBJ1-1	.	CASSVKTASPMNTEAFF	TGTGCCAGCAGCGTGAAAACAGCTTCCCCAATGAACACTGAAGCTTTCTTT
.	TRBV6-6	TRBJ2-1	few	CASSSRALGTSSYNEQFF	TGTGCCAGCAGCTCCCGGGCCCTGGGGACCAGCTCCTACAATGAGCAGTTCTTC
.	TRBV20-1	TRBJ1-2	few	CSARKEGRVVGYTF	TGCAGTGCTAGGAAGGAGGGGCGGGTGGTTGGCTACACCTTC
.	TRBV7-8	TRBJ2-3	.	CASSSPHLRTDTQYF	TGTGCCAGCAGCTCACCTCACCTTCGCACAGATACGCAGTATTTT
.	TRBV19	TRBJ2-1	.	CASSILRGEQFF	TGTGCCAGTAGTATCCTCCGGGGAGAGCAGTTCTTC
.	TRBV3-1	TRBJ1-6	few	CASSGILGHSPLHF	TGTGCCAGCAGCGGCATCCTCGGACATTCACCCCTCCACTTT
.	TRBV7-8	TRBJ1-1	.	CASSLAGGFTEAFF	TGTGCCAGCAGCTTAGCAGGAGGGTTCACTGAAGCTTTCTTT
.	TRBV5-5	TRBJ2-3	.	CASSFPTGRADTQYF	TGTGCCAGCAGCTTCCCGACAGGGAGGGCAGATACGCAGTATTTT
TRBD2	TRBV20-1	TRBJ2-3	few	CSASRALLRGGVDTQYF	TGCAGTGCTAGTCGTGCCCTCCTGCGGGGGGGGGTGGATACGCAGTATTTT
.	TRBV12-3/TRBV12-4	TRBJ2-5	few	CASRSGTRYQETQYF	TGTGCCAGCAGGTCGGGGACAAGGTACCAAGAGACCCAGTACTTC
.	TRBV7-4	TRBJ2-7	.	CAISLPGHQEGYEQSF	TGTGCCATCAGCTTACCGGGACACCAGGAGGGCTACGAGCAGTCCTTC
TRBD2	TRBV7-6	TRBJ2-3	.	CASSLGAGGLWEQYF	TGTGCCAGCAGCTTAGGAGCGGGGGGGCTATGGGAGCAGTATTTT